This T cell receptor (beta chain) was sequenced for a study of blood T cell repertoires in COVID-19. Study summary: Italy, Spain and the United States were the sources of the convalescent and acute COVID-19 samples.

The V and J ends lost 3 bases and 3 bases, in that order; junction bases with no gene match: 1. Per germline, CDR1 PRHDT and CDR2 FYEKMQ (reference sequence). This CDR3 contains 14 residues. As originally analysed: Estimation of nucleated cell counts was performed using reference gene primer amplification. Assay: immunoSEQ multiplex PCR; the TCRdb copy retains only in-frame clones and omits some. The V and J calls and the clone size are those of that table, but D and trimming were determined from the DNA. The sample carries 250,000 to 350,000 clones, roughly nine tenths recorded once. Sequencing was done on a sample of peripheral blood. This chain uses TRBV13 with TRBJ2-3, with 9 bases lining up with TRBD1. This sequence was found in a woman aged 45-60 years who had recovered from COVID-19. The CDR3 protein is CASSFGQGTDTQYF. The CDR3 bases are TGTGCCAGCAGCTTTGGACAGGGGACAGATACGCAGTATTTT. Filled out from reference TRBV13 and TRBJ2-3, the complete variable domain reads AAGVIQSPRHLIKEKRETATLKCYPIPRHDTVYWYQQGPGQDPQFLISFYEKMQSDKGSIPDRFSAQQFSDYHSELNMSSLELGDSALYFCASSFGQGTDTQYFGPGTRLTVL.